This passage covers 7 T cell receptor beta chains from one sample sequenced in a study of OX40 agonist ivuxolimab in advanced cancers. The assay was immunoSEQ multiplex PCR, and TCRdb's table has in-frame clones only and misses some. The sample has about 45,000 clones; more than 70% are singletons. The sample in question was CD4+ or CD8+ T cells sorted from blood, obtained in a trial of the OX40 agonist ivuxolimab. The receptors were sampled from an adult with an advanced solid tumor such as melanoma, head and neck, liver or kidney cancer.

The chain carries TRBV14 and TRBJ2-3, with TRBD2 matching over 12 bases. The V segment lost 0 bases and the J segment 2 bases; nucleotides outside the gene matches: 3. The CDR3 extends over 17 amino acids. CDR1 is SGHDN and CDR2 is FVKESK in the germline V gene. The CDR3 coding sequence is TGTGCCAGCAGCCAAGATCTAGCGGGAGGGTTCACAGATACGCAGTATTTT. This gives the protein CASSQDLAGGFTDTQYF.

The chain joins TRBV4-3 to TRBJ2-3, with 9 nucleotides matching TRBD1. Germline values: CDR1 LGHNA, CDR2 YSLEER. The trim removed 3 bases at V and 3 bases at J, leaving 10 bases unmatched. The CDR3 totals 17 residues. CDR3 nucleotide sequence: TGCGCCAGCAGCCAGTTACAGGGGGCAGGGAGGACAGATACGCAGTATTTT. Its translation is CASSQLQGAGRTDTQYF.

The rearrangement links TRBV28 to TRBJ2-7; 9 nucleotides agree with TRBD2. CDR3 size: 14 residues. Trimming took 3 bases from V and 2 from J; bases not matched to a gene: 2. The germline CDR1 and CDR2 sequences are MDHEN and SYDVKM. In DNA form, the CDR3 reads TGTGCCAGCAGTTTGGCTAGCGGGACCTACGAGCAGTACTTC. Its protein is CASSLASGTYEQYF. Together with reference TRBV28 and TRBJ2-7, the CDR3 gives the full variable domain: DVKVTQSSRYLVKRTGEKVFLECVQDMDHENMFWYRQDPGLGLRLIYFSYDVKMKEKGDIPEGYSVSREKKERFSLILESASTNQTSMYLCASSLASGTYEQYFGPGTRLTVT.

The chain's CDR3 is CSVDLAGVTSYNEQFF. CDR3 in DNA: TGCAGCGTTGATCTAGCGGGAGTTACGAGTTACAATGAGCAGTTCTTC. The gene calls are TRBV29-1 and TRBJ2-1, with 10 bases lining up with TRBD2. This CDR3 contains 16 residues. Germline trimming cut 3 bases from V and 4 bases from J; bases unmatched to any gene: 9. Germline CDR1 is SQVTM and CDR2 is ANQGSEA.

The genes are TRBV5-1 and TRBJ2-5, with a possible D match to TRBD1 (7 bases). CDR3 size: 16 residues. The V gene lost 4 bases and the J gene lost 1 base, with 17 bases spanning the gap. The V gene's germline CDR1 is SGHRS and CDR2 YFSETQ. In DNA, the CDR3 is TGCGCCAGCAGCCGAACAGGGGTCGGGAGCCAAGAGACCCAGTACTTC. This gives the protein CASSRTGVGSQETQYF.

The chain couples TRBV4-2 to TRBJ2-5; the match to TRBD2 covers 14 bases. The J segment lost 5 bases and the V segment lost 0 bases, leaving 2 bases of the junction unmatched. The CDR3 totals 16 residues. In germline, CDR1 is LGHNA, CDR2 YNFKEQ. As DNA, the CDR3 is TGTGCCAGCAGCCAAGATTGGACTAGCGGGAGGGAGACCCAGTACTTC. It is translated as CASSQDWTSGRETQYF.

This sequence joins TRBV4-1 and TRBJ2-5; 8 nucleotides align to TRBD2. CDR3 size: 12 residues. The junction had 2 bases not matched to a gene; V was cut back by 6 bases and J by 5 bases. Germline loops: CDR1 MGHRA, CDR2 YSYEKL. The CDR3 sequence is CASSSGKETQYF. DNA for the CDR3: TGCGCCAGCAGTAGCGGGAAGGAGACCCAGTACTTC.